Sequencing of this T cell receptor beta chain was carried out in a study of shared clonotypes between healthy human individuals. Across the whole study: The study used three CD4 naive, three CD4 memory, two CD8 naive and one CD8 memory plate per donor. General observations from the study: Larger estimated richness was generally seen in naive subsets than in memory subsets. Represented diversity (both genetic and exposure-history) was limited by the small number of donors.

Authors' data handling: Filtering differed, since immunoSEQ gave only junction sequences and no quality scores. Repertoires were generated with immunoSEQ multiplex PCR, while TCRdb's copy carries only in-frame clones and drops some. V and J calls and clone size are given by that table; D and trimming were obtained from the DNA. Among about 650,000 clones listed, around 95% were seen once. V was shortened by 7 bases and J by 4 bases, with 1 base between the two germline ends. The germline V gene has CDR1 SGHAT and CDR2 FQNNGV. This CDR3 has 10 residues. CD8 cells classed as naive were CD45RO-negative and positively selected for CCR7, excluding terminally differentiated effector memory CD45RA+ cells. As regards this clone: As yet, its antigen is unknown.

The sequence was obtained from a woman under 40 in good health. Sequences were obtained from naive CD8+ T cells sorted from blood. The chain combines TRBV11-2 with TRBJ1-4; D is unresolved. CDR3 DNA sequence: TGTGCCAGCAATAATGAAAAACTGTTTTTT. It specifies CASNNEKLFF.